Listed here are 26 T cell receptor beta chains from one sample, sequenced in a study of blood T cell repertoires in COVID-19. Profiled with immunoSEQ multiplex PCR; TCRdb holds only in-frame clones, not every one. Counted here are 45,000 to 60,000 clones, more than 70% occurring once; the ten biggest clones make up 12%. Input material: peripheral blood. Every receptor here comes from a man aged 65 to 79 with active COVID-19.

V is TRBV4-2 and J is TRBJ2-3; TRBD2 aligns across 12 bases. Germline V gene lookup returns CDR1 LGHNA and CDR2 YNFKEQ. CDR3 length: 16 amino acids. Trimming at V came to 3 bases and at J to 3 bases, leaving 4 bases not matched to a gene. The CDR3 DNA reads as TGTGCCAGCAGCCAGACTAGCGGGGGAGGGACAGATACGCAGTATTTT. This translates into CASSQTSGGGTDTQYF.

The chain joins TRBV11-1 to TRBJ1-6; D unresolved. Trimming stripped 5 bases from V and 8 bases from J, with 10 bases between. This CDR3 contains 13 residues. Per the germline V gene, CDR1 is SGHAT and CDR2 is FQDESV (reference sequence). The chain's CDR3 is CASSPRWDSPLHF. The CDR3 nucleotides read TGTGCCAGCAGCCCGAGGTGGGATTCACCCCTCCACTTT.

The chain links TRBV9 to TRBJ2-5, with 9 bases matching TRBD2. CDR3 length: 17 residues. Germline assignment: CDR1 SGDLS and CDR2 YYNGEE. V dropped 0 bases and J dropped 4; count of bases not matched to a gene: 10. The CDR3 region has the DNA TGTGCCAGCAGCGTAGCTGTCGGGTTAGCGGGGGCAGAGACCCAGTACTTC. Its translation: CASSVAVGLAGAETQYF.

This clone was observed a handful of times. This chain connects TRBV30 to TRBJ1-5; 10 bases agree with TRBD1. V trimming: 5 bases; J trimming: 4 bases; junction bases outside the gene matches: 2. This CDR3 spans 13 amino acids. Per germline, CDR1 GTSNPN and CDR2 SVGIG (reference sequence). CDR3 amino acids: CAWADRGNQPQHF. Here the CDR3 DNA reads TGTGCCTGGGCGGACAGGGGGAATCAGCCCCAGCATTTT.

The chain couples TRBV11-3 to TRBJ2-5; 8 nucleotides match TRBD2. V dropped 6 bases and J dropped 1; count of bases not matched to a gene: 7. The germline V gene has CDR1 SGHNT and CDR2 YENEEA. The CDR3 length is 15 residues. The CDR3 region has the DNA TGTGCCAGCAGAGCGGGGGCAACTGCCCAAGAGACCCAGTACTTC. Translated, it gives CASRAGATAQETQYF.

V gene TRBV5-4 combines with J gene TRBJ1-6; 7 bases fit TRBD1. The J segment lost 4 bases and the V segment lost 3 bases, leaving 13 bases of the junction unmatched. The CDR3 has 18 residues. From germline, CDR1 is SGHNT and CDR2 YYREEE (reference sequence). The CDR3 DNA follows: TGTGCCAGCAGCTGGCATCCGGCAGGACAGGCTTATAATTCACCCCTCCACTTT. Its protein is CASSWHPAGQAYNSPLHF.

The chain joins TRBV19 to TRBJ1-3; 7 nucleotides line up with TRBD1. Trimming removed 7 bases from V and 2 bases from J; junction bases left unmatched: 5. Germline CDR1 is LNHDA and CDR2 is SQIVND (reference sequence). The CDR3 has 14 residues. The CDR3 protein is CASTTGQPGNTIYF. CDR3 in DNA: TGTGCCAGTACCACGGGACAGCCTGGAAACACCATATATTTT.

This clone turned up a few times. The chain recombines TRBV5-1 with TRBJ2-5, with 8 bases identical to TRBD1. Looked up from germline, CDR1 is SGHRS and CDR2 is YFSETQ. The CDR3 runs 14 residues. J gave up 5 bases and V 2 bases, and 5 bases lay outside the gene matches. This CDR3 is CASSLQGVRETQYF. CDR3 bases: TGCGCCAGCAGCTTACAGGGGGTGAGGGAGACCCAGTACTTC.

This chain joins TRBV6-2 or TRBV6-3 and TRBJ2-7; a possible D gene is TRBD1 (6 bases). CDR1 is MNHEY and CDR2 is SVGEGT in the germline V gene. Trimming shortened V by 6 bases and J by 0 bases, and 9 bases separated the two germline ends. CDR3 length equals 13 residues. The CDR3 here is CASSRQVSYEQYF. In DNA, the CDR3 is TGTGCCAGCAGCAGACAGGTCTCCTACGAGCAGTACTTC.

The chain couples TRBV6-6 to TRBJ1-1; 10 nucleotides match TRBD1. With V trimmed by 4 bases and J by 3 bases, 8 bases remained unmatched. Germline CDR1 and CDR2: MNHNY and SVGAGI (reference sequence). The CDR3 is made up of 16 amino acids. The CDR3 region is CASSWGQGKGDTEAFF. DNA for the CDR3: TGTGCCAGCAGTTGGGGACAGGGGAAAGGGGACACTGAAGCTTTCTTT.

V usage is TRBV3-1 (or the pseudogene TRBV3-2) and J usage is TRBJ1-2, with a tentative D call TRBD1 (6 bases). CDR1 is LGHDT, CDR2 YNNKEL, per germline (reference sequence). This CDR3 region has 14 residues. The V end was cut by 0 bases, the J end by 8 bases, with 13 bases between. The CDR3 sequence: CASSQEGAFLGYTF. In DNA, the CDR3 is TGTGCCAGCAGCCAAGAGGGGGCGTTCCTCGGCTACACCTTC.

The DNA for the CDR3 is TGTGCCAGTAGTCCACTAATCAGGGGAGATACGCAGTATTTT. Protein: CASSPLIRGDTQYF. The chain carries TRBV19 and TRBJ2-3, with a tentative D call TRBD1 (6 bases). Trimming left V 5 bases short and J 5 bases short, with 14 bases between. This CDR3 spans 14 amino acids. Germline V gives CDR1 LNHDA, CDR2 SQIVND (reference sequence).

This clone came up a few times. J is TRBJ1-1 and V is TRBV11-2; no reliable D call. V lost 7 bases and J lost 2, with 14 bases in between. Germline V gene lookup returns CDR1 SGHAT and CDR2 FQNNGV. The CDR3 consists of 14 residues. This CDR3 reads CASTFSRRNTEAFF. CDR3 DNA: TGTGCCAGCACCTTCTCGAGGAGAAACACTGAAGCTTTCTTT.

This rearrangement joins TRBV4-3 to TRBJ2-1; D is undetermined. The V end was cut by 0 bases, the J end by 3 bases, with 9 bases between. The CDR3 loop spans 15 amino acids. CDR1 and CDR2 from the germline V gene are LGHNA and YSLEER. CDR3 DNA: TGCGCCAGCAGCCAAGATCAGGCAGGCTACAATGAGCAGTTCTTC. Protein product: CASSQDQAGYNEQFF.

The chain joins TRBV19 to TRBJ1-1, with no clear D. CDR3 length: 13 residues. The V end lost 10 bases, the J end lost 2 bases, and 14 bases lay between the germline ends. CDR1 is LNHDA, CDR2 SQIVND, per germline (reference sequence). CDR3 sequence reads: CATKEGGNTEAFF. DNA of the CDR3: TGTGCCACTAAGGAGGGTGGAAACACTGAAGCTTTCTTT.

The V call is TRBV7-2, the J call TRBJ2-5, with 8 bases fitting TRBD1. This CDR3 has 16 residues. Trimming removed 1 base from V and 4 bases from J; junction bases left unmatched: 8. CDR1 is SGHTA and CDR2 is FQGNSA in the germline V gene. The CDR3 protein is CASSLDARGQGETQYF. The CDR3 DNA reads TGTGCCAGCAGCTTAGATGCCAGGGGGCAAGGAGAGACCCAGTACTTC.

This clone has more than one count but fewer than ten. The J gene is TRBJ2-1, the V gene TRBV3-1 (or the pseudogene TRBV3-2); TRBD2 is a possible D gene (5 bases). V lost 10 bases and J lost 7, with 20 bases in between. This CDR3 contains 14 residues. Germline V CDR1 and CDR2: LGHDT, YNNKEL (reference sequence). The CDR3 loop reads CATLGLAGGNEQFF. CDR3 sequence (DNA): TGTGCCACGCTTGGACTCGCGGGTGGAAATGAGCAGTTCTTC.

The rearrangement links TRBV4-1 to TRBJ1-4, with TRBD1 identical over 8 bases. V lost 8 bases, J lost 0 bases, and 8 bases stayed unmatched. Germline CDR1 reads MGHRA; CDR2 reads YSYEKL. The CDR3 spans 16 residues. CDR3 sequence reads: CASQGQVGATNEKLFF. DNA of the CDR3: TGCGCCAGCCAGGGACAGGTCGGGGCAACTAATGAAAAACTGTTTTTT.

This clone appeared a few times. V is TRBV7-9 and J is TRBJ2-1; D gene unclear. The CDR3 is made up of 15 amino acids. Trimming removed 5 bases at V and 5 bases at J, with 16 bases between. Per germline, CDR1 SEHNR and CDR2 FQNEAQ (reference sequence). The CDR3 bases are TGTGCCAGCAGCGCCCGTAATCGGGTTGACAATGAGCAGTTCTTC. It yields the protein CASSARNRVDNEQFF.

This clone was observed a few times. The chain couples TRBV5-5 to TRBJ1-2; possible D gene TRBD1, 5 bases. There are 16 residues in the CDR3. Trimming removed 4 bases from V and 8 bases from J, with 24 bases in between. Germline lookup yields CDR1 SGHKS and CDR2 YYEKEE (reference sequence). Here the CDR3 reads CASSPSPTAGGYGYTF. The CDR3, as DNA: TGTGCCAGCAGCCCTTCCCCCACCGCGGGGGGTTACGGCTACACCTTC.

The rearrangement links TRBV5-6 to TRBJ1-2; TRBD1 aligns across 8 bases. J gave up 5 bases and V 2 bases, and 5 bases lay outside the gene matches. The CDR3 is 14 amino acids. Germline CDR1 is SGHDT and CDR2 is YYEEEE. The CDR3: CASSLQGVVYGYTF. Written as DNA, the CDR3 is TGTGCCAGCAGCTTACAGGGGGTAGTATATGGCTACACCTTC.

The chain recombines TRBV12-3 or TRBV12-4 with TRBJ1-2, with D perhaps matching TRBD1 (5 bases). This CDR3 has 12 residues. Trimming pared 8 bases from V and 8 bases from J, leaving 15 bases between. CDR3 residues: CASHGGGGGYTF. CDR3 nucleotides: TGTGCCAGCCACGGGGGTGGTGGAGGCTACACCTTC.

There are a few counts of this clone. The chain links TRBV28 to TRBJ1-1, with 10 positions matching TRBD1. J gave up 6 bases and V 7 bases, and 8 bases lay outside the gene matches. The CDR3 loop spans 14 amino acids. The V gene's germline CDR1 is MDHEN and CDR2 SYDVKM. The CDR3, as DNA: TGTGCCAGCACTACGGGACAGGGGAAATCTGAAGCTTTCTTT. As protein: CASTTGQGKSEAFF.

The chain links TRBV7-9 to TRBJ1-2; 9 bases agree with TRBD1. The CDR3 covers 15 residues. V gave up 3 bases and J gave up 0 bases; unmatched junction bases: 2. Germline-derived CDR1 and CDR2 are SEHNR and FQNEAQ (reference sequence). CDR3 sequence (DNA): TGTGCCAGCAGCTTCGGGACAGGGACTAACTATGGCTACACCTTC. Its translation is CASSFGTGTNYGYTF.

This clone turned up a few times. The genes are TRBV6-4 and TRBJ1-1, with a possible D match to TRBD1 (5 bases). This CDR3 is 14 amino acids long. Germline values: CDR1 MRHNA, CDR2 SNTAGT. V lost 6 bases and J 6 bases, leaving 17 bases between the germline ends. The CDR3: CASRNDPGGAEAFF. In DNA, the CDR3 is TGTGCCAGCAGAAACGACCCTGGAGGGGCTGAAGCTTTCTTT.

This chain uses TRBV24-1 with TRBJ1-5; TRBD1 matches 10 bases. Germline loops: CDR1 KGHDR, CDR2 SFDVKD. The V and J ends lost 4 bases and 2 bases, in that order; junction bases with no gene match: 1. This CDR3 has 15 amino acids. The CDR3 region has the DNA TGTGCCACCAGTGAGGGGACAGGGGGCAATCAGCCCCAGCATTTT. This sequence encodes CATSEGTGGNQPQHF.